These 16 T cell receptor beta chains were all obtained from the same sample, sequenced in a study of beta chain features in type 1 diabetes. What was sequenced were expressed TCRB transcripts, since all of the isolated RNA had been reverse transcribed. The assay was immunoSEQ multiplex PCR, and TCRdb's table has in-frame clones only and misses some. The sample yields over 15,000 clones, just under 55% seen once. The sequenced sample was stem cell memory CD4+ T cells from blood. Receptors originate from a woman aged 18-30 years in good health.

The J gene is TRBJ1-5, the V gene TRBV6-1, with no clear D. The V gene lost 6 bases and the J gene lost 5 bases, with 14 bases spanning the gap. In germline, CDR1 is MNHNS, CDR2 SASEGT. CDR3 size: 14 residues. CDR3 sequence reads: CASSGSGLYQPQHF. The CDR3 DNA reads as TGTGCCAGCAGCGGATCAGGTCTCTATCAGCCCCAGCATTTT.

In its sample, this clone was seen a few times. This chain links TRBV6-4 with TRBJ1-5; 11 positions agree with TRBD1. Trimming took 11 bases from V and 0 from J; bases not matched to a gene: 12. The CDR3 is 17 residues long. Germline values: CDR1 MRHNA, CDR2 SNTAGT. The CDR3 DNA sequence: TGTGCCGGCATGATTCGGGACAGGGGGACTAGCAATCAGCCCCAGCATTTT. It is translated as CAGMIRDRGTSNQPQHF.

This clone was detected only a few times. CDR3 protein: CASSSDRRGSSPLHF. The CDR3, as DNA: TGTGCCAGCAGTAGCGACCGCCGAGGCAGTTCACCCCTCCACTTT. The chain couples TRBV6-5 to TRBJ1-6; D is ambiguous. V lost 5 bases and J lost 9, with 17 bases in between. The CDR3 has 15 amino acids. The germline gives CDR1 MNHEY, CDR2 SVGAGI.

This clone has only a few counts. The genes are TRBV2 and TRBJ2-6, with D maybe TRBD1 (6 bases). Germline CDR1 reads SNHLY; CDR2 reads FYNNEI. Trimming pared 5 bases from V and 4 bases from J, leaving 12 bases between. The CDR3 totals 15 residues. The CDR3 region is CASSLQGSGANVLTF. In nucleotides, the CDR3 is TGTGCCAGCAGTTTACAGGGTTCCGGGGCCAACGTCCTGACTTTC.

CDR3 in amino acids: CASSFGRTATNEKLFF. CDR3 in DNA: TGCGCCAGCAGCTTCGGAAGGACAGCAACTAATGAAAAACTGTTTTTT. The V gene is TRBV5-1, the J gene TRBJ1-4, with D perhaps TRBD1 (6 bases). V lost 2 bases, J lost 0 bases, and 11 bases lay in between. The length of the CDR3 is 16 residues. Germline V gene data show CDR1 as SGHRS and CDR2 as YFSETQ.

V is TRBV30 and J is TRBJ1-4; 7 bases fit TRBD1. Trimming took 4 bases from V and 7 from J; bases not matched to a gene: 6. The CDR3 loop spans 13 amino acids. CDR1 and CDR2 from the germline V gene are GTSNPN and SVGIG (reference sequence). The CDR3 nucleotides read TGTGCCTGGACTCGACAGGGACGTGAAAAACTGTTTTTT. This translates into CAWTRQGREKLFF.

The chain combines TRBV5-1 with TRBJ2-1; TRBD2 agrees at 10 bases. The CDR3 runs to 17 residues. After removal of 4 bases from V and 0 bases from J, the junction contained 7 bases not matched to a gene. The V gene's germline CDR1 is SGHRS and CDR2 YFSETQ. The CDR3: CASSLGLADSSYNEQFF. Here the CDR3 DNA reads TGCGCCAGCAGCCTCGGACTAGCGGATAGCTCCTACAATGAGCAGTTCTTC.

This clone was detected only a few times. This sequence joins TRBV13 and TRBJ2-3, with D maybe TRBD1 (6 bases). CDR1 and CDR2 from the germline V gene are PRHDT and FYEKMQ (reference sequence). CDR3 size: 15 residues. Trimming cost V 2 bases and J 2 bases, with 11 bases left between them. CDR3 region: CASSLRQGNTDTQYF. For the CDR3, the DNA is TGTGCCAGCAGCTTAAGGCAGGGGAACACAGATACGCAGTATTTT.

The V and J genes are TRBV5-5 and TRBJ2-7, with D perhaps TRBD2 (7 bases). The CDR3 covers 12 residues. V was trimmed by 3 bases and J by 7 bases, leaving 11 bases between them. Germline CDR1 SGHKS, CDR2 YYEKEE (reference sequence). Here the CDR3 reads CASSSGGREQYF. DNA of the CDR3: TGTGCCAGCAGCTCCGGGGGGCGGGAGCAGTACTTC.

This clone has more than one count but fewer than ten. This chain joins TRBV5-1 and TRBJ2-1, with D maybe TRBD1 (6 bases). Per germline, CDR1 SGHRS and CDR2 YFSETQ. V was cut by 0 bases and J by 0 bases, with 7 bases left in between. The CDR3 runs 15 residues. DNA for the CDR3: TGCGCCAGCAGCTTGGTGGACAGCTCCTACAATGAGCAGTTCTTC. This encodes CASSLVDSSYNEQFF.

This clone was seen a few times. The genes are TRBV30 and TRBJ1-1; 8 bases agree with TRBD1. The CDR3 totals 13 residues. Germline CDR1 is GTSNPN and CDR2 is SVGIG (reference sequence). The junction had 3 bases not matched to a gene; V was cut back by 1 base and J by 5 bases. The CDR3 protein is CAWSDRGSTEAFF. In DNA, the CDR3 is TGTGCCTGGAGTGACAGGGGGAGTACTGAAGCTTTCTTT.

CDR3 sequence (DNA): TGCGCCAGCAGCTCGGTTCAGGGGGGAGGAAACATTCAGTACTTC. Translation: CASSSVQGGGNIQYF. This chain joins TRBV5-1 and TRBJ2-4, with TRBD1 as a possible D gene (7 bases). The CDR3 spans 15 residues. Per the germline V gene, CDR1 is SGHRS and CDR2 is YFSETQ. The V end was cut by 3 bases, the J end by 6 bases, with 16 bases between. The variable domain in full, completed from reference TRBV5-1 and TRBJ2-4, reads KAGVTQTPRYLIKTRGQQVTLSCSPISGHRSVSWYQQTPGQGLQFLFEYFSETQRNKGNFPGRFSGRQFSNSRSEMNVSTLELGDSALYLCASSSVQGGGNIQYFGAGTRLSVL.

V is TRBV30 and J is TRBJ2-7; 7 bases are shared with TRBD2. Germline CDR1 reads GTSNPN; CDR2 reads SVGIG (reference sequence). There are 13 residues in the CDR3. V lost 2 bases and J lost 6; bases outside the gene matches: 7. In nucleotides, the CDR3 is TGTGCCTGGAGTCCGAACGGGAGGAGCGAGCAGTACTTC. Protein product: CAWSPNGRSEQYF.

This chain joins TRBV2 and TRBJ2-1; D is unclear. V gave up 6 bases and J gave up 9 bases, with 24 bases separating them. The CDR3 runs 16 residues. Looked up from germline, CDR1 is SNHLY and CDR2 is FYNNEI. For the CDR3, the DNA is TGTGCCAGCAGGGCAGAGGTAGCCCTCCGGAGAGCTGAGCAGTTCTTC. Protein product: CASRAEVALRRAEQFF.

This chain joins TRBV5-1 and TRBJ2-5; 8 bases line up with TRBD1. Germline trimming cut 3 bases from V and 2 bases from J; bases unmatched to any gene: 3. The CDR3 extends over 14 amino acids. Germline V gene data show CDR1 as SGHRS and CDR2 as YFSETQ. CDR3 DNA sequence: TGCGCCAGCAGCTGGGGACAGGTTCAAGAGACCCAGTACTTC. It translates to CASSWGQVQETQYF.

This sequence joins TRBV5-1 and TRBJ2-1; D is perhaps TRBD2 (6 bases). This CDR3 contains 15 residues. The V gene's germline CDR1 is SGHRS and CDR2 YFSETQ. V lost 2 bases and J lost 3, with 12 bases in between. The CDR3 protein is CASSFSGTDYNEQFF. The CDR3 DNA reads as TGCGCCAGCAGCTTCTCCGGGACTGACTACAATGAGCAGTTCTTC.